The 30 T cell receptor beta chains presented below share a single source sample, sequenced in a study of TIL therapy for anti-PD-1-resistant metastatic lung cancer. Time point of the sample: pre-treatment sample, taken before nivolumab and TIL therapy. Sequencing used immunoSEQ v3. Generated by immunoSEQ multiplex PCR, the TCRdb table keeps only in-frame clones and is missing some. The sample carries roughly 54,000 clones, around 86% recorded once. The specimen was blood, collected at baseline. The receptors originated from a person aged 25 to 80 with non-small cell lung cancer.

This clone was picked up a small number of times. The chain employs TRBV6-1 and TRBJ2-2; no clear D gene. V dropped 1 base and J dropped 2 bases, with 14 bases sitting between them. Germline V gene data show CDR1 as MNHNS and CDR2 as SASEGT. The CDR3 sequence is 17 residues long. For the CDR3, the DNA is TGTGCCAGCAGTGAAGTGGTTCTCGGAGCTAACACCGGGGAGCTGTTTTTT. Translating gives CASSEVVLGANTGELFF.

Here the CDR3 reads CASSQGTGAIGELFF. CDR3 coding DNA: TGTGCCAGCAGCCAAGGGACAGGGGCGATCGGGGAGCTGTTTTTT. V and J are TRBV3-1 (or the pseudogene TRBV3-2) and TRBJ2-2; TRBD1 aligns across 9 bases. The CDR3 extends over 15 amino acids. In germline, CDR1 is LGHDT, CDR2 YNNKEL (reference sequence). The J segment lost 7 bases and the V segment lost 1 base, leaving 4 bases of the junction unmatched.

J is TRBJ1-2 and V is TRBV3-1 (or the pseudogene TRBV3-2), with TRBD1 as a possible D gene (6 bases). V lost 3 bases and J lost 2, with 16 bases in between. CDR1 LGHDT and CDR2 YNNKEL come from the germline V gene (reference sequence). The CDR3 has 16 residues. The CDR3 here is CASSHHSLQGNYGYTF. The CDR3 DNA reads as TGTGCCAGCAGCCACCATAGTTTACAGGGAAACTATGGCTACACCTTC.

CDR3 in DNA: TGTGCCAGCTGGAACACCTATGGCTACACCTTC. Translating it yields CASWNTYGYTF. This sequence joins TRBV27 and TRBJ1-2, with D hard to call. This CDR3 comprises 11 residues. Germline V gene lookup returns CDR1 MNHEY and CDR2 SMNVEV (reference sequence). V was pared by 8 bases and J by 4 bases, with 8 bases between.

This chain joins TRBV19 and TRBJ1-1; D perhaps matches TRBD1 (6 bases). The CDR3 sequence is 13 residues long. The V gene lost 5 bases and the J gene lost 4 bases, with 11 bases spanning the gap. Germline V gene sequence: CDR1 LNHDA, CDR2 SQIVND (reference sequence). CDR3 nucleotide sequence: TGTGCCAGTAGTCCCCTCAGGGGCACTGAAGCTTTCTTT. Amino acids: CASSPLRGTEAFF. Full variable domain (remainder filled in from reference TRBV19 and TRBJ1-1): DGGITQSPKYLFRKEGQNVTLSCEQNLNHDAMYWYRQDPGQGLRLIYYSQIVNDFQKGDIAEGYSVSREKKESFPLTVTSAQKNPTAFYLCASSPLRGTEAFFGQGTRLTVV.

The rearrangement joins TRBV7-9 to TRBJ2-5, with 9 bases lining up with TRBD1. V lost 6 bases and J lost 1; bases outside the gene matches: 0. CDR1 is SEHNR and CDR2 is FQNEAQ in the germline V gene (reference sequence). The CDR3 spans 13 residues. Written as DNA, the CDR3 is TGTGCCAGCAGGGGACAGGGCCAAGAGACCCAGTACTTC. This codes for CASRGQGQETQYF. The full variable domain, rest sourced from reference TRBV7-9 and TRBJ2-5, is DTGVSQNPRHKITKRGQNVTFRCDPISEHNRLYWYRQTLGQGPEFLTYFQNEAQLEKSRLLSDRFSAERPKGSFSTLEIQRTEQGDSAMYLCASRGQGQETQYFGPGTRLLVL.

This clone was seen a few times. This sequence joins TRBV21-1 and TRBJ2-7; TRBD2 reflects the table's D call only, with no check against the DNA. TRBV21-1 is a pseudogene locus. The CDR3 is 18 residues long. CDR3 residues: CASSKEGTSGSRPYEQYF. For the CDR3, the DNA is TGTGCCAGCAGCAAAGAGGGGACTAGCGGGAGTAGACCCTACGAGCAGTACTTC.

The rearrangement uses TRBV30 and TRBJ2-5; the D gene is possibly TRBD1 (6 bases). The CDR3 loop spans 13 amino acids. Germline values: CDR1 GTSNPN, CDR2 SVGIG (reference sequence). The V end was cut by 1 base, the J end by 4 bases, with 10 bases between. The CDR3 protein is CAWSGTVRETQYF. In nucleotides, the CDR3 is TGTGCCTGGAGTGGGACAGTACGAGAGACCCAGTACTTC. Full variable domain (rest looked up from reference TRBV30 and TRBJ2-5): SQTIHQWPATLVQPVGSPLSLECTVEGTSNPNLYWYRQAAGRGLQLLFYSVGIGQISSEVPQNLSASRPQDRQFILSSKKLLLSDSGFYLCAWSGTVRETQYFGPGTRLLVL.

The CDR3 region is CASSHTSGASTDTQYF. CDR3 nucleotides: TGCGCCAGCAGTCATACAAGCGGGGCTAGCACAGATACGCAGTATTTT. The V call is TRBV23-1, the J call TRBJ2-3, with 7 bases that match TRBD2. TRBV23-1 is an ORF for which the function is uncertain. The ends lost 3 bases at V and 0 bases at J; junction bases unmatched: 6. The CDR3 is 16 amino acids.

The V call is TRBV30, the J call TRBJ2-7; D is undetermined. Trimming took 6 bases from V and 5 from J, leaving 11 bases between them. The CDR3 spans 11 residues. CDR1 is GTSNPN and CDR2 is SVGIG in the germline V gene (reference sequence). DNA of the CDR3: TGTGCCTGCTCCACTTCCCACGAGCAGTACTTC. It specifies CACSTSHEQYF.

The genes are TRBV5-6 and TRBJ2-7; D not resolved. The V end was cut by 2 bases, the J end by 7 bases, with 19 bases between. Germline V gene lookup returns CDR1 SGHDT and CDR2 YYEEEE. This CDR3 comprises 15 residues. In DNA, the CDR3 is TGTGCCAGCAGCTTAATGGGCACAAGTGTATGGGAGCAGTACTTC. Residues: CASSLMGTSVWEQYF.

The V gene is TRBV6-4, the J gene TRBJ2-1, with 8 bases fitting TRBD2. CDR3 length: 15 amino acids. Germline V lookup: CDR1 MRHNA, CDR2 SNTAGT. V gave up 6 bases and J gave up 4 bases; unmatched junction bases: 8. The CDR3 nucleotides are TGTGCCAGCAGAGCTCTAGCGGGCGGTTACAATGAGCAGTTCTTC. The encoded protein is CASRALAGGYNEQFF.

The chain is built from TRBV5-1 and TRBJ1-2; no clear D gene. The germline CDR1 and CDR2 sequences are SGHRS and YFSETQ. The CDR3 spans 15 residues. The V gene lost 0 bases and the J gene lost 0 bases, with 9 bases spanning the gap. The CDR3 reads CASSLVVGANYGYTF. As DNA, the CDR3 is TGCGCCAGCAGCTTGGTGGTCGGAGCTAACTATGGCTACACCTTC.

The chain couples TRBV6-5 to TRBJ2-1; 11 bases are shared with TRBD2. J was trimmed by 3 bases and V by 5 bases; bases with no gene match: 0. CDR3 length equals 14 residues. Germline CDR1 MNHEY, CDR2 SVGAGI. The CDR3 coding sequence is TGTGCCAGCAGTCTAGCGGGAGGCTACAATGAGCAGTTCTTC. It is translated as CASSLAGGYNEQFF.

The chain joins TRBV15 to TRBJ2-3, with 9 bases matching TRBD1. The V gene end was trimmed by 7 bases and the J gene end by 8 bases; junction bases not matched to a gene: 10. Per the germline V gene, CDR1 is LNHNV and CDR2 is YYDKDF (reference sequence). This CDR3 is 14 amino acids long. The DNA of the CDR3 is TGTGCCACCACCAATCGACAGGGGGGGACTACGCAGTATTTT. Translated: CATTNRQGGTTQYF.

This rearrangement joins TRBV6-5 to TRBJ1-4; the D gene is possibly TRBD1 (5 bases). The CDR3 covers 15 residues. Per germline, CDR1 MNHEY and CDR2 SVGAGI. Trimming pared 6 bases from V and 7 bases from J, leaving 18 bases between. CDR3 coding DNA: TGTGCCAGCAGGGGCGGTGGGGCGGGAGCTGAAAAACTGTTTTTT. Protein product: CASRGGGAGAEKLFF.

For the CDR3, the DNA is TGTGCCAGCAGGCAGGGGGGCTATCAGCCCCAGCATTTT. This translates into CASRQGGYQPQHF. The gene calls are TRBV12-3 or TRBV12-4 and TRBJ1-5; 7 bases match TRBD1. The V gene end was trimmed by 6 bases and the J gene end by 5 bases; junction bases not matched to a gene: 4. The CDR3 runs 13 residues.

This clone has a handful of counts. The CDR3 loop is CASSRTSGYEQYF. CDR3 nucleotide sequence: TGTGCCAGCAGTCGCACTAGCGGATACGAGCAGTACTTC. The gene calls are TRBV6-5 and TRBJ2-7; 8 bases align to TRBD2. Losses at the gene ends were 5 bases for V and 4 bases for J; bases not matched to a gene: 4. This CDR3 region has 13 residues. CDR1 and CDR2 (germline): MNHEY, SVGAGI.

The chain employs TRBV10-1 and TRBJ1-1, with D possibly TRBD1 on 5 matching bases. This CDR3 comprises 16 residues. Germline assignment: CDR1 WNHNN and CDR2 SYGVQD (reference sequence). V lost 0 bases and J lost 10, with 21 bases in between. In DNA, the CDR3 is TGCGCCAGCAGTGAGTCGGGGCCCCGGGGCTCGCGGGGAGCTTTCTTT. It codes for CASSESGPRGSRGAFF.

This clone was seen more than once but under ten times. The chain has TRBV5-6 and TRBJ2-7; tentative D call: TRBD1 (6 bases). The V end lost 3 bases, the J end lost 0 bases, and 13 bases lay between the germline ends. Germline CDR1 and CDR2: SGHDT and YYEEEE. The CDR3 runs 15 residues. This CDR3 reads CASSSTGLLSYEQYF. Here the CDR3 DNA reads TGTGCCAGCAGCTCCACAGGGCTCCTCTCCTACGAGCAGTACTTC.

The CDR3 nucleotides read TGTGCCATCACTAGGGACCTCCGAGAGGGCTACACCTTC. This gives the protein CAITRDLREGYTF. The chain recombines TRBV10-3 with TRBJ1-2, with D possibly being TRBD1 (5 bases). CDR3 length: 13 residues. CDR1 is ENHRY and CDR2 is SYGVKD in the germline V gene. The V end was cut by 7 bases, the J end by 8 bases, with 17 bases between.

This clone occurred a few times. The chain employs TRBV28 and TRBJ1-6; TRBD1 aligns across 8 bases. The germline gives CDR1 MDHEN, CDR2 SYDVKM. The J segment lost 10 bases and the V segment lost 5 bases, leaving 10 bases of the junction unmatched. The CDR3 has 15 residues. CDR3 residues: CASSAIGQGSSPLHF. Here the CDR3 DNA reads TGTGCCAGCAGTGCTATCGGACAGGGAAGCTCACCCCTCCACTTT. Complete variable domain (other parts from reference TRBV28 and TRBJ1-6): DVKVTQSSRYLVKRTGEKVFLECVQDMDHENMFWYRQDPGLGLRLIYFSYDVKMKEKGDIPEGYSVSREKKERFSLILESASTNQTSMYLCASSAIGQGSSPLHFGNGTRLTVT.

This chain joins TRBV29-1 and TRBJ1-3, with D possibly TRBD1 on 6 matching bases. From germline, CDR1 is SQVTM and CDR2 ANQGSEA. This CDR3 region has 13 residues. V was pared by 7 bases and J by 4 bases, with 14 bases between. CDR3 coding DNA: TGCAGCGCGGCCACAGGGACAGGAAACACCATATATTTT. Protein product: CSAATGTGNTIYF.

The chain employs TRBV6-5 and TRBJ2-3; D remains unclear. The CDR3 spans 14 residues. The germline V gene has CDR1 MNHEY and CDR2 SVGAGI. V was cut by 2 bases and J by 0 bases, with 6 bases left in between. CDR3 nucleotide sequence: TGTGCCAGCAGTTACGAGCCGAGCACAGATACGCAGTATTTT. Translating gives CASSYEPSTDTQYF.

The chain couples TRBV5-6 to TRBJ2-2; D is ambiguous. This CDR3 spans 12 amino acids. CDR1 is SGHDT and CDR2 is YYEEEE in the germline V gene. Trimming cost V 6 bases and J 8 bases, with 11 bases left between them. The chain's CDR3 is CASTMSGGELFF. The CDR3 DNA follows: TGTGCCAGCACCATGTCTGGGGGGGAGCTGTTTTTT.

This chain links TRBV18 with TRBJ2-1; D is unclear. Per germline, CDR1 KGHSH and CDR2 LQKENI. The CDR3 covers 15 residues. V lost 4 bases and J lost 0, with 10 bases in between. CDR3 amino acids: CASSLVARSYNEQFF. The CDR3 DNA reads as TGTGCCAGCTCACTCGTGGCTCGCTCCTACAATGAGCAGTTCTTC.

The rearrangement links TRBV4-1 to TRBJ2-2; D may be TRBD2 (5 bases). The CDR3 is made up of 18 amino acids. Germline assignment: CDR1 MGHRA and CDR2 YSYEKL. The V gene lost 1 base and the J gene lost 0 bases, with 15 bases spanning the gap. The CDR3 coding sequence is TGCGCCAGCAGCCAAGTTCCGGGATTGGAGACGAACACCGGGGAGCTGTTTTTT. It codes for CASSQVPGLETNTGELFF.

This chain connects TRBV18 to TRBJ2-1; no reliable D call. Germline V gene sequence: CDR1 KGHSH, CDR2 LQKENI. V lost 6 bases and J 9 bases, leaving 12 bases between the germline ends. The CDR3 runs to 12 residues. The CDR3 here is CASSSPTAEQFF. The CDR3 DNA is TGTGCCAGCTCGTCCCCAACCGCTGAGCAGTTCTTC.

The chain uses TRBV6-5 and TRBJ2-7; maybe TRBD1 (5 bases). Germline V gene lookup returns CDR1 MNHEY and CDR2 SVGAGI. The CDR3 sequence is 13 residues long. The CDR3 bases are TGTGCTTCGAGGCAGGGCTTCTCCTACGAGCAGTACTTC. Its translation is CASRQGFSYEQYF.

The sample holds a few counts of this clone. The V and J genes are TRBV4-2 and TRBJ2-1, with 8 bases lining up with TRBD2. Germline V gene data show CDR1 as LGHNA and CDR2 as YNFKEQ. The CDR3 runs 16 residues. With V trimmed by 1 base and J by 8 bases, 10 bases remained unmatched. DNA for the CDR3: TGTGCCAGCAGCCAAGGGATGGGGACTAGGTTCGATGAGCAGTTCTTC. This gives the protein CASSQGMGTRFDEQFF.